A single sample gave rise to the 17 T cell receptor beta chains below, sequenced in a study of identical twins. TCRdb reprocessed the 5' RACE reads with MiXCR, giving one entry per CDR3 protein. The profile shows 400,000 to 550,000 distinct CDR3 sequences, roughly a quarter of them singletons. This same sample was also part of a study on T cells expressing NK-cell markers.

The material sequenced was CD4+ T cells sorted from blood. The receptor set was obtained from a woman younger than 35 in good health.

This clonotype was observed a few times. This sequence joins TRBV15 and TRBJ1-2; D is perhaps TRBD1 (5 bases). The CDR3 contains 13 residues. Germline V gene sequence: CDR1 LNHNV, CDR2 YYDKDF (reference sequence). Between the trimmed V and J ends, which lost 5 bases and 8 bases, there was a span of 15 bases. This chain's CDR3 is CATSSRGVGGYTF. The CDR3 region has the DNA TGTGCCACCAGCTCAAGGGGAGTGGGGGGCTACACCTTC.

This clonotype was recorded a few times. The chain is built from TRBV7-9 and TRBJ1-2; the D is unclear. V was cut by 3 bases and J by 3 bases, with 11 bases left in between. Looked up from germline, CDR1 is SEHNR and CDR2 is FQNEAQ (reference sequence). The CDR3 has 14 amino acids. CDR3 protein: CASSFLQLDYGYTF. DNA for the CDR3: TGTGCCAGCAGCTTCCTACAGCTCGACTATGGCTACACCTTC. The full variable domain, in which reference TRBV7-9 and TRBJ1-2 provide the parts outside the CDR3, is DTGVSQNPRHKITKRGQNVTFRCDPISEHNRLYWYRQTLGQGPEFLTYFQNEAQLEKSRLLSDRFSAERPKGSFSTLEIQRTEQGDSAMYLCASSFLQLDYGYTFGSGTRLTVV.

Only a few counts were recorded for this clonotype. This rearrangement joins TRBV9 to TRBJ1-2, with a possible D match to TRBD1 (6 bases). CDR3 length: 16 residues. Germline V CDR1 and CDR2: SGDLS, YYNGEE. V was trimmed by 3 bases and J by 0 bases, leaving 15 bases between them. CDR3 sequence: CASSAGLGGTNYGYTF. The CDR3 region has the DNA TGTGCCAGCAGCGCTGGTTTGGGGGGCACTAACTATGGCTACACCTTC.

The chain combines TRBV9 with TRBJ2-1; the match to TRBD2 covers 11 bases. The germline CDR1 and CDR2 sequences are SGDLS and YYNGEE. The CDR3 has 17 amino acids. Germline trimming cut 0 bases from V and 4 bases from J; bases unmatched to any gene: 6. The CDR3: CASSVGRLAGGYNEQFF. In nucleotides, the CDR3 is TGTGCCAGCAGCGTAGGTCGTCTAGCGGGAGGATACAATGAGCAGTTCTTC.

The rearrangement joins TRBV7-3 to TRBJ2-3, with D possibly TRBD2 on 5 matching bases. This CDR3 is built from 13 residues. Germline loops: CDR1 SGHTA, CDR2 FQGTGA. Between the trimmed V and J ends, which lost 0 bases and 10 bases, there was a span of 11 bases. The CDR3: CASSLTSGPSQYF. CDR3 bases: TGTGCCAGCAGCTTAACCAGCGGACCCTCGCAGTATTTT.

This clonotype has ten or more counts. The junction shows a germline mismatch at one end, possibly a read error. CDR3 bases: TGTGCCAGCAGCTCTCAGGTCAGCTCCTACAATGAGCAGTTCTTC. As protein: CASSSQVSSYNEQFF. The genes are TRBV5-1 and TRBJ2-1; the D is unclear. In germline, CDR1 is SGHRS, CDR2 YFSETQ. This CDR3 is built from 15 residues.

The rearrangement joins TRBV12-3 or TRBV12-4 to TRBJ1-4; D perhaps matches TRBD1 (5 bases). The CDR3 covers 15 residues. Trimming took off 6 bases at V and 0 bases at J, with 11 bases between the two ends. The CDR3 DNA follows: TGTGCCAGCAGACCCACAGGTGCAACTAATGAAAAACTGTTTTTT. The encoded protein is CASRPTGATNEKLFF.

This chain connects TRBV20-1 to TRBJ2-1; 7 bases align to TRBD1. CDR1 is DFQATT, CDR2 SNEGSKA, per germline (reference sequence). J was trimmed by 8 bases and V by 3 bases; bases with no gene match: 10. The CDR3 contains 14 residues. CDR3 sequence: CSASETGTPDEQFF. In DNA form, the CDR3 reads TGCAGTGCTAGCGAGACAGGGACCCCTGATGAGCAGTTCTTC.

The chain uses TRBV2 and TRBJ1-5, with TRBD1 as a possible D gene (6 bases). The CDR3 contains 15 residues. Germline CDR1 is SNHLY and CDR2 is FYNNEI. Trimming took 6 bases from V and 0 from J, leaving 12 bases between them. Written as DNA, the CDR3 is TGTGCCAGCAGGCAACAGGGATATAGCAATCAGCCCCAGCATTTT. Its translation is CASRQQGYSNQPQHF.

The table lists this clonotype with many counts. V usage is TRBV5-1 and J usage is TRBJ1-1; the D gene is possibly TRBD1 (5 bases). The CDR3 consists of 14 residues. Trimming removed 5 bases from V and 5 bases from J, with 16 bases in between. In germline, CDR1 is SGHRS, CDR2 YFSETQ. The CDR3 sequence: CASRPQGDGTEAFF. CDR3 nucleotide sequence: TGCGCCAGCAGACCGCAGGGTGATGGGACTGAAGCTTTCTTT.

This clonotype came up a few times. The CDR3 reads CASRSGLGKRELFF. The CDR3 nucleotides read TGTGCCAGCAGGAGCGGACTGGGGAAGAGGGAGCTGTTTTTT. This chain joins TRBV12-3 or TRBV12-4 and TRBJ2-2, with a weak D call TRBD2 (5 bases). The CDR3 spans 14 residues. With 6 bases removed from V and 9 bases from J, the gap between germline ends came to 17 bases.

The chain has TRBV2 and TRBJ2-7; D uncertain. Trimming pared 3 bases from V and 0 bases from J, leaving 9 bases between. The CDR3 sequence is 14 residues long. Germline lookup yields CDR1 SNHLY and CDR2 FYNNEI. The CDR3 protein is CASSDFRFSYEQYF. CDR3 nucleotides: TGTGCCAGCAGTGATTTCCGGTTCTCCTACGAGCAGTACTTC.

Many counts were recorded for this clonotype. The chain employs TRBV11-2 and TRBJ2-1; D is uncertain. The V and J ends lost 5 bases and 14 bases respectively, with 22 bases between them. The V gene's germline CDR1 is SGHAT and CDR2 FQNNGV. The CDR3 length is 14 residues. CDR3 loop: CASSPLVAPQLEFF. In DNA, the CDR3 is TGTGCCAGCAGCCCTCTGGTGGCCCCCCAACTTGAGTTCTTC.

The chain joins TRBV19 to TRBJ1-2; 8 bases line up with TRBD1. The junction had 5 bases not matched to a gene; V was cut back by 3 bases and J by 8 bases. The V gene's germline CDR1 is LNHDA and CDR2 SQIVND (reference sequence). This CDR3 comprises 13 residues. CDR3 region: CASSIRQGYGYTF. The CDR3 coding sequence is TGTGCCAGTAGTATCCGACAGGGGTACGGCTACACCTTC. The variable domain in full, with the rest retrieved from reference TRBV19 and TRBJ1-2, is DGGITQSPKYLFRKEGQNVTLSCEQNLNHDAMYWYRQDPGQGLRLIYYSQIVNDFQKGDIAEGYSVSREKKESFPLTVTSAQKNPTAFYLCASSIRQGYGYTFGSGTRLTVV.

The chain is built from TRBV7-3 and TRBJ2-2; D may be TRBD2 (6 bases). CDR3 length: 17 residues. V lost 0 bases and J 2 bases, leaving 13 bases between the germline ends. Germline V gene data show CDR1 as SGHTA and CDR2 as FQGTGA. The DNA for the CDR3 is TGTGCCAGCAGCTTAACGGGAGGCTCGTACAACACCGGGGAGCTGTTTTTT. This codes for CASSLTGGSYNTGELFF.

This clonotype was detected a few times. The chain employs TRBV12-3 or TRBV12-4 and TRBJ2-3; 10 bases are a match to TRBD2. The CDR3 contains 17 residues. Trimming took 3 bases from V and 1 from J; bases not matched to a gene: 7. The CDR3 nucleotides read TGTGCCAGCAGTTTTTGGACTAGCGGATACCGCACAGATACGCAGTATTTT. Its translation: CASSFWTSGYRTDTQYF.

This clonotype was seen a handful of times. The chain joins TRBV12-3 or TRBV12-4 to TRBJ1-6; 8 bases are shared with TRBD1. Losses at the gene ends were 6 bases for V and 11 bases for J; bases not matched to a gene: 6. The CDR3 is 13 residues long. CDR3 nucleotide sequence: TGTGCCAGCAGCCGGGACAGGATGCCACCCCTCCACTTT. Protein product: CASSRDRMPPLHF.